This TCR beta chain was recorded in a study of cytomegalovirus exposure and HLA in healthy donors. The V gene lost 5 bases and the J gene lost 4 bases, with 14 bases spanning the gap. The germline V gene encodes CDR1 SGHTA and CDR2 FQGNSA. The CDR3 contains 14 residues. The primer mix had 60 Vbeta and 13 Jbeta primers. Using immunoSEQ multiplex PCR, the repertoire was profiled, and TCRdb retains in-frame clones only, with some absent. The sample holds more than 100,000 clones; around 65% are singletons and the top ten take 1.5%. Specimen: PBMCs. This sequence originates from a man between 18 and 29 years old in good health and CMV-seronegative. The V gene is TRBV7-2, the J gene TRBJ1-2; the D gene is possibly TRBD1 (5 bases). The CDR3 DNA sequence: TGTGCCAGCAGCAGTTCAGGGATTTCCTATGGCTACACCTTC. This gives the protein CASSSSGISYGYTF.